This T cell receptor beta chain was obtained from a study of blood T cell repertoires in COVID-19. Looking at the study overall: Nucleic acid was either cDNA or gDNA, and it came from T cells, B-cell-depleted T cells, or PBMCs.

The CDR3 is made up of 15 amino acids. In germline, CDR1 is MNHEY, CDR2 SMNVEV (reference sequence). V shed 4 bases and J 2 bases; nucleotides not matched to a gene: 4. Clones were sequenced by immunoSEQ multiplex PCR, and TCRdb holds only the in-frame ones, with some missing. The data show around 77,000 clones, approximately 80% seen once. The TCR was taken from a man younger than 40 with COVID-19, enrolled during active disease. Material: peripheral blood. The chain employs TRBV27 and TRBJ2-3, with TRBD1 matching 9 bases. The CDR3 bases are TGTGCCAGCAGTTCGACAGGGGGGTCCACAGATACGCAGTATTTT. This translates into CASSSTGGSTDTQYF.